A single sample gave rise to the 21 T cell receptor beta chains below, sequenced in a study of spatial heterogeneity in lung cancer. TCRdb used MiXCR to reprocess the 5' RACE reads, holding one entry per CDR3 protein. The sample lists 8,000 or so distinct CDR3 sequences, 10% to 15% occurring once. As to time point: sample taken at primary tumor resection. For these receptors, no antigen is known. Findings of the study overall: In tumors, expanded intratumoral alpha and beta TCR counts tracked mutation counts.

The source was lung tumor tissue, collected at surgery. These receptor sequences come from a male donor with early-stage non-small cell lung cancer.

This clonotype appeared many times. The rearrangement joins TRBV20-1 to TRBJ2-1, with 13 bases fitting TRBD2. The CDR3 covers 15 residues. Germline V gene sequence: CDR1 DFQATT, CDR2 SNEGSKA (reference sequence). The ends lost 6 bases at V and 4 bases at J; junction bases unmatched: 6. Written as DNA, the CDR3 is TGCAGTGCCCTCGAACTAGCGGGAGGGTACAATGAGCAGTTCTTC. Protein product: CSALELAGGYNEQFF.

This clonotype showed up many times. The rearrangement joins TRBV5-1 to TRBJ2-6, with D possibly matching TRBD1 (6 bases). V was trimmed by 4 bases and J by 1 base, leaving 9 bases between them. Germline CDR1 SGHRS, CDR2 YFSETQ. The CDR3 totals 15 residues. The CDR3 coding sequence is TGCGCCAGCAGCGGAACAGGGTCTGGGGCCAACGTCCTGACTTTC. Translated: CASSGTGSGANVLTF. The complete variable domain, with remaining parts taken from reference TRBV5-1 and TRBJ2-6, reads KAGVTQTPRYLIKTRGQQVTLSCSPISGHRSVSWYQQTPGQGLQFLFEYFSETQRNKGNFPGRFSGRQFSNSRSEMNVSTLELGDSALYLCASSGTGSGANVLTFGAGSRLTVL.

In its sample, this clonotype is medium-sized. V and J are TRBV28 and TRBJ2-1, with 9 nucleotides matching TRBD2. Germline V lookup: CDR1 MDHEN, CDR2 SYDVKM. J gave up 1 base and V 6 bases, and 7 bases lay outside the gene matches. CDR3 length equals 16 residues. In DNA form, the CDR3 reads TGTGCCAGCAGCCCACAGACTAGCGGTTCCTACAATGAGCAGTTCTTC. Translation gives CASSPQTSGSYNEQFF.

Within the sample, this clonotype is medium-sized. The DNA of the CDR3 is TGTGCCAGCAGCCCGTCAGGGGGCTACGAGCAGTACTTC. This translates into CASSPSGGYEQYF. The chain employs TRBV11-2 and TRBJ2-7; TRBD1 matches 7 bases. Per the germline V gene, CDR1 is SGHAT and CDR2 is FQNNGV. Losses at the gene ends were 5 bases for V and 3 bases for J; bases not matched to a gene: 4. CDR3 length: 13 amino acids.

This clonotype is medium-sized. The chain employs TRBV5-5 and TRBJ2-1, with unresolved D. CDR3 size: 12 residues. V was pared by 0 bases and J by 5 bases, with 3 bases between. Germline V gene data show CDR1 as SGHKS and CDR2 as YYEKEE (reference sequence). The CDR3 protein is CASSLVHNEQFF. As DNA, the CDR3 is TGTGCCAGCAGCTTGGTCCACAATGAGCAGTTCTTC.

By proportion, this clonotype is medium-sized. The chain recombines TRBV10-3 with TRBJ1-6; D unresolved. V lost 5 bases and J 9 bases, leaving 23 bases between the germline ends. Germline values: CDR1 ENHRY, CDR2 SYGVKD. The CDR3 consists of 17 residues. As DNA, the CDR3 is TGTGCCATCAGTCCTAACACCGACTTCGTTGGGCTTTCACCCCTCCACTTT. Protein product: CAISPNTDFVGLSPLHF.

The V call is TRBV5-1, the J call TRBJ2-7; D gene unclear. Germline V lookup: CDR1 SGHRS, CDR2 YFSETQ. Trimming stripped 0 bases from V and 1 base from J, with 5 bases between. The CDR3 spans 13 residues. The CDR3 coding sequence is TGCGCCAGCAGCTTGGCAACATCCTACGAGCAGTACTTC. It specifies CASSLATSYEQYF.

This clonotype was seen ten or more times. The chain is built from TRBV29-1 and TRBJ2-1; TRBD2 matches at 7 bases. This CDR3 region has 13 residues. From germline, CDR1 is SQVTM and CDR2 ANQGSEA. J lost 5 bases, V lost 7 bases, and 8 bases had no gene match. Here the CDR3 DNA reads TGCAGCGGGAGCGGGACGGTGAACAATGAGCAGTTCTTC. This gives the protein CSGSGTVNNEQFF.

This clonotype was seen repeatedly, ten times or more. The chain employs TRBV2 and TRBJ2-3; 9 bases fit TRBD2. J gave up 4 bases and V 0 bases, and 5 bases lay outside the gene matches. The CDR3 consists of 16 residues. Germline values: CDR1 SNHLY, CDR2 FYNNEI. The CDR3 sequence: CASSEALAGLPDTQYF. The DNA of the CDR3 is TGTGCCAGCAGTGAAGCGCTAGCGGGACTCCCAGATACGCAGTATTTT.

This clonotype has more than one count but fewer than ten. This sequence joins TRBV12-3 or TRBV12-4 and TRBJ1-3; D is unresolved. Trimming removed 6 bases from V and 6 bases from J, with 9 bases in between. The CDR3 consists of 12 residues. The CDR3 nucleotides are TGTGCCAGCAGCCCTGGCTCAAACACCATATATTTT. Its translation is CASSPGSNTIYF.

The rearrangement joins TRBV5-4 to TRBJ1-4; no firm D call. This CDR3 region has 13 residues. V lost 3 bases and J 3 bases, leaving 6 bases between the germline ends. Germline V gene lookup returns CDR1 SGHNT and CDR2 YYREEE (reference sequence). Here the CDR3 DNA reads TGTGCCAGCAGCTCCAAGGCTAATGAAAAACTGTTTTTT. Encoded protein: CASSSKANEKLFF.

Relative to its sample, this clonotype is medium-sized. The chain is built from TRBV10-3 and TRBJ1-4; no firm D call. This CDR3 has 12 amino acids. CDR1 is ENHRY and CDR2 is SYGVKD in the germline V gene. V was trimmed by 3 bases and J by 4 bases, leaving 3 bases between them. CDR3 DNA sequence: TGTGCCATCAGTGACAATAATGAAAAACTGTTTTTT. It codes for CAISDNNEKLFF.

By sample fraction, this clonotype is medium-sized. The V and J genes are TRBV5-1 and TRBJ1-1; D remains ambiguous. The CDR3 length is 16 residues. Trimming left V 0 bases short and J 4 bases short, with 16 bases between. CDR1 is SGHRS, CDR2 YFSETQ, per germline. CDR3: CASSLDSGYWSTEAFF. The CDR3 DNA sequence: TGCGCCAGCAGCTTGGATTCAGGATACTGGAGCACTGAAGCTTTCTTT.

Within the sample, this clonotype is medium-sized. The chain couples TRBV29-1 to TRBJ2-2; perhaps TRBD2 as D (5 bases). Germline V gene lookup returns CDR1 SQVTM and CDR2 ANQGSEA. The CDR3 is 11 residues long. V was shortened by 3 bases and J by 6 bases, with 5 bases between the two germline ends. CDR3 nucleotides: TGCAGCGTTGAGGGAGCCGGGGAGCTGTTTTTT. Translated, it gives CSVEGAGELFF.

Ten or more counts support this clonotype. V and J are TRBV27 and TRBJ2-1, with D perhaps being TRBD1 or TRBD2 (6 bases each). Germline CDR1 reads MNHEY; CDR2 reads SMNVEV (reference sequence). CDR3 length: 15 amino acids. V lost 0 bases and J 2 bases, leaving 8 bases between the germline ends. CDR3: CASSLSGGAYNEQFF. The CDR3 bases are TGTGCCAGCAGTTTATCCGGGGGCGCCTACAATGAGCAGTTCTTC.

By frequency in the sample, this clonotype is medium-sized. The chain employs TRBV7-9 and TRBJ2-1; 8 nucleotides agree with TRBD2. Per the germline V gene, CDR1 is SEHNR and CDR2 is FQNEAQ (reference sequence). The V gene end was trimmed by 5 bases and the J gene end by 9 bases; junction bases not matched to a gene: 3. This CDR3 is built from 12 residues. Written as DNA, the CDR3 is TGTGCCAGCAGCAAAGCGGGGGTTGAGCAGTTCTTC. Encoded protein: CASSKAGVEQFF.

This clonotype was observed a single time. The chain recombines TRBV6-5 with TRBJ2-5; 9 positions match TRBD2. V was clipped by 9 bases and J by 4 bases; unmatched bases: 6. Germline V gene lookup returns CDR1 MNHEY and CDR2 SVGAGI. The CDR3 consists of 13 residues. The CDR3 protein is CASRRAGGETQYF. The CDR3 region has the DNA TGTGCCAGTAGACGAGCGGGGGGAGAGACCCAGTACTTC.

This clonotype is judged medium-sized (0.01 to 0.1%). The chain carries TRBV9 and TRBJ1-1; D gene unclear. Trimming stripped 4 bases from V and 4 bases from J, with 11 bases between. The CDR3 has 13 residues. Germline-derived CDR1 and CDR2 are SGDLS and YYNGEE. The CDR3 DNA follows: TGTGCCAGCAGCTCTAAGGTCAGCACTGAAGCTTTCTTT. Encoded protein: CASSSKVSTEAFF.

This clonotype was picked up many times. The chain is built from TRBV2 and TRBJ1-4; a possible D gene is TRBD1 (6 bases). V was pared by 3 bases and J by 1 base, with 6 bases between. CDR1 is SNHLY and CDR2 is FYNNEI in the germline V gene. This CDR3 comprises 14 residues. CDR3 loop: CASSEDRTNEKLFF. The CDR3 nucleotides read TGTGCCAGCAGTGAGGACAGAACTAATGAAAAACTGTTTTTT. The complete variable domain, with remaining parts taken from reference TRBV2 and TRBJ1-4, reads EPEVTQTPSHQVTQMGQEVILRCVPISNHLYFYWYRQILGQKVEFLVSFYNNEISEKSEIFDDQFSVERPDGSNFTLKIRSTKLEDSAMYFCASSEDRTNEKLFFGSGTQLSVL.

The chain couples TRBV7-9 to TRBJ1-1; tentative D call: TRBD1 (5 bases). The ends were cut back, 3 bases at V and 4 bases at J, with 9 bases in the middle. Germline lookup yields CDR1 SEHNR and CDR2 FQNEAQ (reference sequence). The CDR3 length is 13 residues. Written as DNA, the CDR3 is TGTGCCAGCAGCTTTGGCAGGGTCACTGAAGCTTTCTTT. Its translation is CASSFGRVTEAFF.

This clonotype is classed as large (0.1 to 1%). For the CDR3, the DNA is TGCAGCGTCCAAGGCGGGGGATGGAGGACTGAAGCTTTCTTT. Translation: CSVQGGGWRTEAFF. The chain employs TRBV29-1 and TRBJ1-1, with D possibly TRBD1 on 5 matching bases. The CDR3 sequence is 14 residues long. The V end was cut by 6 bases, the J end by 5 bases, with 19 bases between. CDR1 is SQVTM and CDR2 is ANQGSEA in the germline V gene.